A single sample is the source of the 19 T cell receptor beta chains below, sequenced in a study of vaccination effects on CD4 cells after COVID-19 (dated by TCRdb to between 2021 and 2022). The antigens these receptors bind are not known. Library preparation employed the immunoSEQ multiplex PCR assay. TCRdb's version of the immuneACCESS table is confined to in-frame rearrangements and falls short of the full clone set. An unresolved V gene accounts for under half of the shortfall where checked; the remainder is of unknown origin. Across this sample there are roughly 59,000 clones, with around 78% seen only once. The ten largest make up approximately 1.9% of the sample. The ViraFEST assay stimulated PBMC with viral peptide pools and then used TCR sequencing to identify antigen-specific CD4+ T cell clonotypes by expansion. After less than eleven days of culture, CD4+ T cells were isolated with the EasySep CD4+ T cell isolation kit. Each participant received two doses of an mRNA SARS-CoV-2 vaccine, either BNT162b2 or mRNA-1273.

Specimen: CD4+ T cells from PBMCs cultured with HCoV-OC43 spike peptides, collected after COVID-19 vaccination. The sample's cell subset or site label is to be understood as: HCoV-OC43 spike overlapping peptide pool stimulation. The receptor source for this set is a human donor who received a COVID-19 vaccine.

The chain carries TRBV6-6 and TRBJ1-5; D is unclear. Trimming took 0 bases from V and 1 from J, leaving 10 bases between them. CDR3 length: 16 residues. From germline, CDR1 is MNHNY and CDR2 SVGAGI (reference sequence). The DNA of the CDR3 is TGTGCCAGCAGTTACTCCCCGGGAGGGAGCAATCAGCCCCAGCATTTT. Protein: CASSYSPGGSNQPQHF.

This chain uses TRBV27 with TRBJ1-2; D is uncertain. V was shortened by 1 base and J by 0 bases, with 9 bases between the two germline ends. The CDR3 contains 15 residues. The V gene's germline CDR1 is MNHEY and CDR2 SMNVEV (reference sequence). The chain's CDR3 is CASSLYRASNYGYTF. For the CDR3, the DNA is TGTGCCAGCAGTTTATACCGGGCCTCTAACTATGGCTACACCTTC.

CDR3 in amino acids: CASSIQGTWGELFF. Here the CDR3 DNA reads TGTGCCAGTAGTATACAGGGCACGTGGGGGGAGCTGTTTTTT. The chain is built from TRBV19 and TRBJ2-2, with D possibly being TRBD1 (5 bases). V was shortened by 2 bases and J by 8 bases, with 12 bases between the two germline ends. The CDR3 has 14 residues. Germline lookup yields CDR1 LNHDA and CDR2 SQIVND (reference sequence).

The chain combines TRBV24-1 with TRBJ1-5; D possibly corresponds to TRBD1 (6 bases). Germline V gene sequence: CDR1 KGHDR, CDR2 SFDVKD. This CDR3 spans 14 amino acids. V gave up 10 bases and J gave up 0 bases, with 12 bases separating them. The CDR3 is CATSQGYSNQPQHF. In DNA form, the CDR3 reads TGTGCCACTTCACAGGGATATAGCAATCAGCCCCAGCATTTT.

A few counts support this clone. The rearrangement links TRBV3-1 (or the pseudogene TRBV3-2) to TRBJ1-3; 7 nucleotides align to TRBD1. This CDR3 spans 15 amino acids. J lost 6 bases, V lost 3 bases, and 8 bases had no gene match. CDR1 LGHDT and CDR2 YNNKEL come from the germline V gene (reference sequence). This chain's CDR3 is CASSQTGISKNTIYF. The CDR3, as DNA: TGTGCCAGCAGCCAGACAGGGATTAGCAAAAACACCATATATTTT.

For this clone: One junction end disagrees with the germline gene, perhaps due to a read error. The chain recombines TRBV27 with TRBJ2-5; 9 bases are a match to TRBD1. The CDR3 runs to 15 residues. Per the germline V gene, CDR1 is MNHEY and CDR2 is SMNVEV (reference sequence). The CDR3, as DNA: TGTGCCAGCAGTCTATCGGGACAGGGACAAGAGACCCAGTACTTC. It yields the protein CASSLSGQGQETQYF.

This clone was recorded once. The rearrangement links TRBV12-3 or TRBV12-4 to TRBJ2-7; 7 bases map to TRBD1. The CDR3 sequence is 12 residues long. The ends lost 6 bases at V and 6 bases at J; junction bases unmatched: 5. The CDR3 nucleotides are TGTGCCAGCAGCCCATCAGGGGGCGAGCAGTACGTC. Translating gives CASSPSGGEQYV.

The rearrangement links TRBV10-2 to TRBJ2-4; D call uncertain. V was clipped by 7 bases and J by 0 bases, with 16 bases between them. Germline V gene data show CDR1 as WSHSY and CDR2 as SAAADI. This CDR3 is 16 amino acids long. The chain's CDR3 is CASTPQISLAKNIQYF. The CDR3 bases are TGCGCCAGCACCCCCCAAATCTCGTTAGCCAAAAACATTCAGTACTTC.

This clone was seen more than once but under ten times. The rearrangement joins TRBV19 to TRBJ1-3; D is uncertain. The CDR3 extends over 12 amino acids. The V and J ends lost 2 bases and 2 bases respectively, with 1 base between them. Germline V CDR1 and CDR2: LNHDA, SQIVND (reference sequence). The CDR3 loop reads CASSIPGNTIYF. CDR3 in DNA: TGTGCCAGTAGTATACCTGGAAACACCATATATTTT.

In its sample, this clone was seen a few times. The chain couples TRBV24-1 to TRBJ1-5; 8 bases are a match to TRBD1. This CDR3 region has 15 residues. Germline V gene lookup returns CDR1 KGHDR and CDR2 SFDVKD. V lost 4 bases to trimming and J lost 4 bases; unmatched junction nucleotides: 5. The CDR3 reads CATSDPGQENQPQHF. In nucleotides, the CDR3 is TGTGCCACCAGTGACCCGGGACAGGAAAATCAGCCCCAGCATTTT.

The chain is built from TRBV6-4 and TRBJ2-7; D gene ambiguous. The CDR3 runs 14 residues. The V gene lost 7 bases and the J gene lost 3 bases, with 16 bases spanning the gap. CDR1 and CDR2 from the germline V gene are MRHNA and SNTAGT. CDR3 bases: TGTGCCAGCACCCCCTACACAGCCCGCTACGAGCAGTACGTC. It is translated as CASTPYTARYEQYV.

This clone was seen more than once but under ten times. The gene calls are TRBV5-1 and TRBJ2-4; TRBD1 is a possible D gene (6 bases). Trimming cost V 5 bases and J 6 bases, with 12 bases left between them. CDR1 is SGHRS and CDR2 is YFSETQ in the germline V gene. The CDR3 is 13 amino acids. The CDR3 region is CASSQGSGNIQYF. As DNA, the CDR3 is TGCGCCAGCAGTCAGGGGAGCGGAAACATTCAGTACTTC.

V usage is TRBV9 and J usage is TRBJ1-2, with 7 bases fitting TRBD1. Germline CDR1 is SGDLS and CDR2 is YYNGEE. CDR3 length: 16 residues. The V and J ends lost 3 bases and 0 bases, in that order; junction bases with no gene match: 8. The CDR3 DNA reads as TGTGCCAGCAGCGGCGGACAGGTTTCCACTAACTATGGCTACACCTTC. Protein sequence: CASSGGQVSTNYGYTF.

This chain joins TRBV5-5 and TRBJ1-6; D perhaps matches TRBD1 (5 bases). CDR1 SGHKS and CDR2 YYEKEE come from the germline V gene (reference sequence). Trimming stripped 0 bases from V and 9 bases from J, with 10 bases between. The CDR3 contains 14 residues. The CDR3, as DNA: TGTGCCAGCAGCTTGGAAGGGACCGCTTCACCCCTCCACTTT. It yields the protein CASSLEGTASPLHF.

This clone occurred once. In DNA, the CDR3 is TGTGCCAGCTTGGAGGGCTATGGCTACACCTTC. This encodes CASLEGYGYTF. This rearrangement joins TRBV2 to TRBJ1-2, with D hard to call. In germline, CDR1 is SNHLY, CDR2 FYNNEI. The V end was cut by 8 bases, the J end by 4 bases, with 8 bases between. The CDR3 extends over 11 amino acids.

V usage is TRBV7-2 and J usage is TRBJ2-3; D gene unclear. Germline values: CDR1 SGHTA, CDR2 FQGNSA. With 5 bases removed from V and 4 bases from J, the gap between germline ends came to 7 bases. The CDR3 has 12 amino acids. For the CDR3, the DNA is TGTGCCAGCAGCCCCGAATCAGATACGCAGTATTTT. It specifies CASSPESDTQYF.

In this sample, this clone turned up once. The CDR3 nucleotides read TGTGCCAGCGGACAGACAGGATTCGCGGGTGGTGAAAAACTGTTTTTT. This codes for CASGQTGFAGGEKLFF. The chain carries TRBV5-8 and TRBJ1-4; a weak D match, TRBD1 (6 bases). Trimming took off 7 bases at V and 7 bases at J, with 23 bases between the two ends. In germline, CDR1 is SGHTS, CDR2 YDEGEE. The CDR3 has 16 residues.

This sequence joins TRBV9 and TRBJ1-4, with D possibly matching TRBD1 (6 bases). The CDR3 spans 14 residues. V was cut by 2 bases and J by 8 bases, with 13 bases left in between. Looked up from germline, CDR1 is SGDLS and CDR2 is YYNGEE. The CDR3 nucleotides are TGTGCCAGCAGCGTTAGGGGGAACGACGAAAAACTGTTTTTT. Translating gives CASSVRGNDEKLFF.

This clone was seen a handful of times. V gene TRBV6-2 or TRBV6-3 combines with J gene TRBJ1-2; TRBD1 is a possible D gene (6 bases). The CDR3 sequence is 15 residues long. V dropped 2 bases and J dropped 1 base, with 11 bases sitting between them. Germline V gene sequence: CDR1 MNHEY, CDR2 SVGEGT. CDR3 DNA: TGTGCCAGCAGTTACGGACAGAAGATTAACTATGGCTACACCTTC. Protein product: CASSYGQKINYGYTF.